Here is one TCR beta chain with its context. Its antigen is unknown. This entry belongs to a study of CD4 T cells in relation to SARS-CoV-2 and coronaviruses. Study-wide context: PBMCs were cultured with antigen for roughly nine days before TCR beta sequencing. Shared crossreactive spike epitopes were mapped to their HLA restriction.

This table comes from immunoSEQ multiplex PCR, and its TCRdb copy is limited to in-frame clones, with some not included. The sample lists under 20,000 clones; approximately 80% were seen once. The unexposed donors gave CD4+ T cells in about 2010-2018, prior to COVID-19. The cells were cultured for 10 days before CD4+ T cells were isolated. The source material was CD4+ T cells from PBMCs, cultured in vitro. This TCR derives from a human donor in good health.

The CDR3 coding sequence is TGTGCCAGCAGCGGGGATGGCGATCAGCCCCAGCATTTT. Protein sequence: CASSGDGDQPQHF. The V call is TRBV5-5, the J call TRBJ1-5, with unresolved D. This CDR3 is 13 amino acids long. Trimming took off 4 bases at V and 5 bases at J, with 10 bases between the two ends. CDR1 is SGHKS and CDR2 is YYEKEE in the germline V gene (reference sequence).